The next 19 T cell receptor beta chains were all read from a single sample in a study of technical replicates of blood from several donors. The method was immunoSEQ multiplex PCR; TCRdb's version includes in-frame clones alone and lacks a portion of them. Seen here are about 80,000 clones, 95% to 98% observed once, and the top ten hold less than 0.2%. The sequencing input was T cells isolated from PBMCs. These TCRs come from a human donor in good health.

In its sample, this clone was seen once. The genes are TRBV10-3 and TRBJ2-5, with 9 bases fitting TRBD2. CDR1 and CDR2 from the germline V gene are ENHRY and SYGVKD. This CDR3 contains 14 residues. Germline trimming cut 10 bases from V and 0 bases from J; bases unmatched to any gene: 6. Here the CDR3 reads CASGLALNQETQYF. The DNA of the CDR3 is TGTGCCAGTGGACTAGCGTTAAACCAAGAGACCCAGTACTTC.

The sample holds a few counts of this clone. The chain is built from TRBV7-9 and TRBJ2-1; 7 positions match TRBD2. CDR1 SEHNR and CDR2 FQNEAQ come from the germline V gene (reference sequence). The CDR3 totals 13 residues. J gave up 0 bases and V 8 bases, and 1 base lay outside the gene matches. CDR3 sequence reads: CASRTSSYNEQFF. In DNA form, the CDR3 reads TGTGCCAGCCGGACTAGCTCCTACAATGAGCAGTTCTTC.

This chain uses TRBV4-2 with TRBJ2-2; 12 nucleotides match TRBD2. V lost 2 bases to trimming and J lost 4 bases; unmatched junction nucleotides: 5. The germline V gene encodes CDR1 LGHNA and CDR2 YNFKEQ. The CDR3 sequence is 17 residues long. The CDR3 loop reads CASSQTTSGGFTGELFF. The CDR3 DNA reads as TGTGCCAGCAGCCAAACAACTAGCGGGGGGTTCACCGGGGAGCTGTTTTTT.

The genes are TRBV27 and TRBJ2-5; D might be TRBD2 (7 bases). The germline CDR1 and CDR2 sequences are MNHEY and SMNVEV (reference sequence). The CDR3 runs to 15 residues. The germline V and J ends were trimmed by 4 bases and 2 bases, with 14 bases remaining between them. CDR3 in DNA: TGTGCCAGCAGTTCCCGGGGGGCTATACAAGAGACCCAGTACTTC. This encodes CASSSRGAIQETQYF.

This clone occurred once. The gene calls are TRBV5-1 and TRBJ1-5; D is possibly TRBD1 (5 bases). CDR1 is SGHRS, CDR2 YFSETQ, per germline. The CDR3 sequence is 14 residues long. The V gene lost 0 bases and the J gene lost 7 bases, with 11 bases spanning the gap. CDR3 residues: CASSLVGAGQPQHF. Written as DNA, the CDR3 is TGCGCCAGCAGCTTGGTAGGGGCCGGGCAGCCCCAGCATTTT.

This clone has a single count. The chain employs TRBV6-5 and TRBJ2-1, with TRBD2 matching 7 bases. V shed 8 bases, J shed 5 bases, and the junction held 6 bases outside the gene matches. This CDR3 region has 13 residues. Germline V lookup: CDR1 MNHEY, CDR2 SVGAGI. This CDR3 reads CASFQREDNEQFF. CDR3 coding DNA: TGTGCCAGCTTTCAGCGGGAAGACAATGAGCAGTTCTTC.

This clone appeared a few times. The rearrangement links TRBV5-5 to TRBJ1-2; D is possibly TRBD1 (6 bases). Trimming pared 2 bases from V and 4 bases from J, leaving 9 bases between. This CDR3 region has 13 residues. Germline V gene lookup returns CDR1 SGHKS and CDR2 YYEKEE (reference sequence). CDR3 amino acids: CASSFLDSYGYTF. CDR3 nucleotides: TGTGCCAGCAGCTTCCTGGACAGCTATGGCTACACCTTC.

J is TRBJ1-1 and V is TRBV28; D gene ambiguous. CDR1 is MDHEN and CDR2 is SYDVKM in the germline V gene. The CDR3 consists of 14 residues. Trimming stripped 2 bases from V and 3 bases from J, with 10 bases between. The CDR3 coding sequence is TGTGCCAGCAGTTTAGAAACAGAACACACTGAAGCTTTCTTT. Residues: CASSLETEHTEAFF.

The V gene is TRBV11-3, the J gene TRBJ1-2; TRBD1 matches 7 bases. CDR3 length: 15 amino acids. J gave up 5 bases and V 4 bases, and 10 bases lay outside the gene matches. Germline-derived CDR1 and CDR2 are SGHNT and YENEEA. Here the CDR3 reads CASSSRQGLRYGYTF. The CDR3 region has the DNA TGTGCCAGCAGCTCCAGACAGGGTCTGCGGTATGGCTACACCTTC.

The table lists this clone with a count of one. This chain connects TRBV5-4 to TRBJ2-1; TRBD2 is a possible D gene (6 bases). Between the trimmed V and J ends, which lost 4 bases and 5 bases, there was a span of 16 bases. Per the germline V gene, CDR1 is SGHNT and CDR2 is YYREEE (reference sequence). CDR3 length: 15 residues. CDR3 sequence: CASSIIRTIHNEQFF. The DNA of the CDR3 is TGTGCCAGCAGCATCATCAGGACTATTCACAATGAGCAGTTCTTC.

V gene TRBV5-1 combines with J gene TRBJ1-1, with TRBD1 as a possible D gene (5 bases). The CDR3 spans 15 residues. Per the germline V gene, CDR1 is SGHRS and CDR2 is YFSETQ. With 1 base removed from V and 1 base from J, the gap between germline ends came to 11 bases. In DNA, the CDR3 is TGCGCCAGCAGCTTGCCTAAGACAGAGAACACTGAAGCTTTCTTT. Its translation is CASSLPKTENTEAFF.

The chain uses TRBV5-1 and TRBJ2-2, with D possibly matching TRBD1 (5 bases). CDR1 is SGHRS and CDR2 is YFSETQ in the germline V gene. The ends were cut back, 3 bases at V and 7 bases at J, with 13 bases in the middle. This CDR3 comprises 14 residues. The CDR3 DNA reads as TGCGCCAGCAGCTCCACCCAGGGTGACGGGGAGCTGTTTTTT. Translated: CASSSTQGDGELFF.

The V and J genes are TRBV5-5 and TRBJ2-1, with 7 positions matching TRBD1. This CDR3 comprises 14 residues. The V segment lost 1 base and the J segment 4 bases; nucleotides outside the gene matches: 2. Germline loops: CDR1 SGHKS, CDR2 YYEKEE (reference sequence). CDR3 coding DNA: TGTGCCAGCAGCTTGCAGGGGGAGTACAATGAGCAGTTCTTC. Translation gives CASSLQGEYNEQFF.

CDR3 residues: CASSRTGDLSGNTIYF. CDR3 sequence (DNA): TGTGCCAGCTCACGGACAGGGGACCTCTCTGGAAACACCATATATTTT. V usage is TRBV18 and J usage is TRBJ1-3, with TRBD1 matching over 9 bases. V gave up 4 bases and J gave up 0 bases; unmatched junction bases: 4. This CDR3 has 16 amino acids. Germline assignment: CDR1 KGHSH and CDR2 LQKENI.

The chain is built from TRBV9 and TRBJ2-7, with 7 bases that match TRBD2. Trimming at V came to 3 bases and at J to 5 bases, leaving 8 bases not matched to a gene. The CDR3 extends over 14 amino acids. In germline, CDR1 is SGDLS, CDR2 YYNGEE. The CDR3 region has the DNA TGTGCCAGCAGCGCAGCCGGGGACTACCACGAGCAGTACTTC. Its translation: CASSAAGDYHEQYF.

CDR3 sequence: CASSLRDRFNEKLFF. The DNA for the CDR3 is TGTGCCAGCAGTCTCCGGGACAGATTTAATGAAAAACTGTTTTTT. The V and J genes are TRBV27 and TRBJ1-4, with TRBD1 matching 7 bases. V lost 5 bases to trimming and J lost 4 bases; unmatched junction nucleotides: 7. CDR3 size: 15 residues. Germline V gene sequence: CDR1 MNHEY, CDR2 SMNVEV (reference sequence).

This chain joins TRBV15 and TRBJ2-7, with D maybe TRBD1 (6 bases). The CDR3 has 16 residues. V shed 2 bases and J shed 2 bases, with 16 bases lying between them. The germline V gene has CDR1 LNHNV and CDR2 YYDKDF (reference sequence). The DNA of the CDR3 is TGTGCCACCAGCAGAATCCTACAGGGTAAAACCTACGAGCAGTACTTC. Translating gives CATSRILQGKTYEQYF. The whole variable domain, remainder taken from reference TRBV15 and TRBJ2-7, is DAMVIQNPRYQVTQFGKPVTLSCSQTLNHNVMYWYQQKSSQAPKLLFHYYDKDFNNEADTPDNFQSRRPNTSFCFLDIRSPGLGDTAMYLCATSRILQGKTYEQYFGPGTRLTVT.

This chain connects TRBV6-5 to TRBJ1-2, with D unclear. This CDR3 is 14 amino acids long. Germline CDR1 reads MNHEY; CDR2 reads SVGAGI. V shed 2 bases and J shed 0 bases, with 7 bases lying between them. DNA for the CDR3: TGTGCCAGCAGTTACCGGGGTGCTAACTATGGCTACACCTTC. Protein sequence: CASSYRGANYGYTF.

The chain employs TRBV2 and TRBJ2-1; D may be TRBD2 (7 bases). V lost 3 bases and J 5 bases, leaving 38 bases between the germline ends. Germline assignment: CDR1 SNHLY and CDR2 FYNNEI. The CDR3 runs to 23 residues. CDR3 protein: CASSDSGRGRNSRLASPDNEQFF. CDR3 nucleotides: TGTGCCAGCAGTGATTCAGGCAGGGGAAGGAACTCTCGACTAGCTTCTCCTGACAATGAGCAGTTCTTC.